The 21 T cell receptor beta chains below all came from one sample that was sequenced in a study of shared clonotypes between healthy human individuals (dated by TCRdb to the early 2020s). Library generation was performed with the immunoSEQ multiplex PCR assay. TCRdb obtained this table from immuneACCESS and retained in-frame rearrangements with V and J assigned. These tables miss some clones; where compared with another copy, unresolved V genes account for less than half of the shortfall, and the remainder is unexplained. Counted in this sample were about 2.3 million clones; over 85% of them appeared once. The ten largest clones represent 0.39% of the sample. The specimen sequenced was naive CD4+ T cells from PBMCs. Sample cell subset or site, as interpreted from the label and publication: CD45RA+ positively selected. The receptors derive from a man younger than 35 in good health. Some clones in this sample may be carry-over from other donors' samples.

This chain links TRBV28 with TRBJ1-1, with 8 bases that match TRBD1. Germline CDR1 reads MDHEN; CDR2 reads SYDVKM. V was pared by 6 bases and J by 5 bases, with 8 bases of the junction left unmatched. CDR3 length: 14 residues. The DNA for the CDR3 is TGTGCCAGCAGGTGGGCAGGGGGCGGGACTGAAGCTTTCTTT. Amino acid sequence: CASRWAGGGTEAFF.

The chain joins TRBV30 to TRBJ1-4; D ambiguous. V gave up 0 bases and J gave up 6 bases, with 8 bases separating them. This CDR3 is 13 amino acids long. Germline lookup yields CDR1 GTSNPN and CDR2 SVGIG (reference sequence). The CDR3 protein is CAWSVLSYEKLFF. The CDR3 nucleotides read TGTGCCTGGAGTGTATTGTCGTATGAAAAACTGTTTTTT.

The chain is built from TRBV29-1 and TRBJ2-1; D uncertain. The CDR3 totals 10 residues. Per the germline V gene, CDR1 is SQVTM and CDR2 is ANQGSEA. Trimming shortened V by 4 bases and J by 11 bases, and 9 bases separated the two germline ends. The CDR3 protein is CSVVSEKQFF. For the CDR3, the DNA is TGCAGCGTTGTGTCCGAGAAGCAGTTCTTC.

V usage is TRBV2 and J usage is TRBJ2-1; D gene uncertain. CDR3 size: 15 residues. V lost 4 bases to trimming and J lost 8 bases, with 18 bases between them. CDR1 SNHLY and CDR2 FYNNEI come from the germline V gene. Here the CDR3 DNA reads TGTGCCAGCAGTGCCCCGGCGCTAGTTCGGGATGAGCAGTTCTTC. This gives the protein CASSAPALVRDEQFF.

The chain is built from TRBV19 and TRBJ1-4, with D maybe TRBD1 (5 bases). The CDR3 covers 15 residues. Germline CDR1 reads LNHDA; CDR2 reads SQIVND (reference sequence). V was clipped by 5 bases and J by 5 bases, with 15 bases between them. The CDR3 is CASSPGTLTNEKLFF. The CDR3 nucleotides read TGTGCCAGTAGTCCCGGGACTCTGACGAATGAAAAACTGTTTTTT.

This sequence joins TRBV28 and TRBJ2-2; 10 bases fit TRBD1. V dropped 1 base and J dropped 5; count of bases not matched to a gene: 7. The CDR3 length is 17 residues. The germline V gene has CDR1 MDHEN and CDR2 SYDVKM. CDR3 amino acids: CASSLLGGQGPTGELFF. The CDR3 coding sequence is TGTGCCAGCAGTTTATTGGGGGGACAGGGGCCTACCGGGGAGCTGTTTTTT.

J is TRBJ2-7 and V is TRBV7-9; D gene unclear. The CDR3 covers 13 residues. The V end was cut by 0 bases, the J end by 5 bases, with 8 bases between. Germline-derived CDR1 and CDR2 are SEHNR and FQNEAQ (reference sequence). Written as DNA, the CDR3 is TGTGCCAGCAGCTTAGCCCCAGGTAACGAGCAGTACTTC. Encoded protein: CASSLAPGNEQYF.

The rearrangement uses TRBV12-2 and TRBJ2-7. TRBV12-2 is a pseudogene. CDR3 length: 12 residues. Here the CDR3 reads CASRFSGDEQYF. As DNA, the CDR3 is TGTGCAAGTCGCTTTAGTGGGGACGAGCAGTACTTC.

This chain joins TRBV7-2 and TRBJ2-7, with 12 nucleotides matching TRBD2. The V gene's germline CDR1 is SGHTA and CDR2 FQGNSA. The V segment lost 5 bases and the J segment 3 bases; nucleotides outside the gene matches: 11. This CDR3 is 17 amino acids long. CDR3 DNA sequence: TGTGCCAGCAGCAGGACTAGCGGGATGATCCCCTACTACGAGCAGTACTTC. Amino acid sequence: CASSRTSGMIPYYEQYF.

V is TRBV5-1 and J is TRBJ2-2, with D perhaps being TRBD1 or TRBD2 (6 bases each). Germline V gene lookup returns CDR1 SGHRS and CDR2 YFSETQ. Between the trimmed V and J ends, which lost 3 bases and 4 bases, there was a span of 13 bases. CDR3 length: 15 residues. Here the CDR3 reads CASSSGGGSTGELFF. The CDR3 DNA reads as TGCGCCAGCAGCTCTGGAGGGGGATCCACCGGGGAGCTGTTTTTT. Variable domain in full (rest from reference TRBV5-1 and TRBJ2-2): KAGVTQTPRYLIKTRGQQVTLSCSPISGHRSVSWYQQTPGQGLQFLFEYFSETQRNKGNFPGRFSGRQFSNSRSEMNVSTLELGDSALYLCASSSGGGSTGELFFGEGSRLTVL.

As concerns this clone: Distinct nucleotide sequences in the sample also encode this CDR3. This chain uses TRBV29-1 with TRBJ2-7; no clear D. The CDR3 extends over 11 amino acids. V lost 4 bases, J lost 0 bases, and 4 bases lay in between. Germline-derived CDR1 and CDR2 are SQVTM and ANQGSEA. The CDR3 loop is CSVGGSYEQYF. The CDR3 nucleotides read TGCAGCGTTGGTGGCTCCTACGAGCAGTACTTC.

V and J are TRBV7-3 and TRBJ2-1; 9 bases are a match to TRBD1. The CDR3 runs to 15 residues. CDR1 is SGHTA, CDR2 FQGTGA, per germline. The ends lost 6 bases at V and 6 bases at J; junction bases unmatched: 9. The CDR3 loop is CASSPTGGRSNEQFF. As DNA, the CDR3 is TGTGCCAGCAGTCCTACAGGGGGCAGGAGCAATGAGCAGTTCTTC.

The V call is TRBV7-2, the J call TRBJ2-3, with TRBD1 matching 7 bases. CDR3 length equals 17 residues. CDR1 is SGHTA and CDR2 is FQGNSA in the germline V gene. Trimming at V came to 3 bases and at J to 1 base, leaving 10 bases not matched to a gene. Here the CDR3 DNA reads TGTGCCAGCAGCTTTCTTGGGACGGGACAGCGCACAGATACGCAGTATTTT. Its protein product is CASSFLGTGQRTDTQYF.

V and J are TRBV7-2 and TRBJ1-1; D not certain. Germline V gene data show CDR1 as SGHTA and CDR2 as FQGNSA. V was cut by 5 bases and J by 0 bases, with 13 bases left in between. The CDR3 runs to 15 residues. DNA for the CDR3: TGTGCCAGCAGCGATGGTGCGGGGATGAACACTGAAGCTTTCTTT. Translated, it gives CASSDGAGMNTEAFF.

This clone has just a few counts. This chain uses TRBV5-1 with TRBJ2-4; D gene ambiguous. The CDR3 spans 15 residues. CDR1 is SGHRS and CDR2 is YFSETQ in the germline V gene. Trimming pared 0 bases from V and 4 bases from J, leaving 11 bases between. DNA for the CDR3: TGCGCCAGCAGCTTGGGCAGTGCCCAAAAAAACATTCAGTACTTC. This codes for CASSLGSAQKNIQYF. Complete variable domain (other parts from reference TRBV5-1 and TRBJ2-4): KAGVTQTPRYLIKTRGQQVTLSCSPISGHRSVSWYQQTPGQGLQFLFEYFSETQRNKGNFPGRFSGRQFSNSRSEMNVSTLELGDSALYLCASSLGSAQKNIQYFGAGTRLSVL.

This clone was counted between two and nine times. Other DNA sequences in the same sample also yield this CDR3. This chain links TRBV7-2 with TRBJ1-5; D remains ambiguous. V gave up 2 bases and J gave up 4 bases, with 3 bases separating them. The germline gives CDR1 SGHTA, CDR2 FQGNSA. This CDR3 region has 12 residues. CDR3 nucleotide sequence: TGTGCCAGCAGCTTATTTAATCAGCCCCAGCATTTT. It translates to CASSLFNQPQHF. Filled out from reference TRBV7-2 and TRBJ1-5, the complete variable domain reads GAGVSQSPSNKVTEKGKDVELRCDPISGHTALYWYRQSLGQGLEFLIYFQGNSAPDKSGLPSDRFSAERTGGSVSTLTIQRTQQEDSAVYLCASSLFNQPQHFGDGTRLSIL.

The rearrangement uses TRBV19 and TRBJ1-5; possibly TRBD1 for D (6 bases). Germline V lookup: CDR1 LNHDA, CDR2 SQIVND (reference sequence). The V end lost 3 bases, the J end lost 3 bases, and 12 bases lay between the germline ends. The CDR3 is 15 residues long. The CDR3 DNA sequence: TGTGCCAGTAGTATCCCGGACAGCTACAATCAGCCCCAGCATTTT. The encoded protein is CASSIPDSYNQPQHF.

The rearrangement uses TRBV28 and TRBJ1-1, with 7 bases fitting TRBD1. Germline V gene lookup returns CDR1 MDHEN and CDR2 SYDVKM. The CDR3 contains 20 residues. V gave up 5 bases and J gave up 2 bases; unmatched junction bases: 23. CDR3 protein: CASSTPPLTFIGTVNTEAFF. CDR3 nucleotide sequence: TGTGCCAGCAGTACCCCACCGTTGACTTTTATCGGGACAGTTAACACTGAAGCTTTCTTT.

The rearrangement joins TRBV2 to TRBJ2-5; perhaps TRBD2 as D (6 bases). The CDR3 spans 14 residues. CDR1 is SNHLY, CDR2 FYNNEI, per germline. The ends were cut back, 7 bases at V and 1 base at J, with 13 bases in the middle. CDR3: CASTRNSGQETQYF. The CDR3 DNA is TGTGCCAGCACCCGGAATAGCGGCCAAGAGACCCAGTACTTC.

As concerns this clone: The same CDR3 can be traced to other DNA sequences in this sample. V usage is TRBV7-9 and J usage is TRBJ1-3; D gene ambiguous. CDR3 length: 14 residues. The germline V gene has CDR1 SEHNR and CDR2 FQNEAQ (reference sequence). Between the trimmed V and J ends, which lost 0 bases and 2 bases, there was a span of 5 bases. The CDR3 coding sequence is TGTGCCAGCAGCTTAGCGGGGACTGGAAACACCATATATTTT. The encoded protein is CASSLAGTGNTIYF.

V and J are TRBV6-5 and TRBJ2-7; D possibly matches TRBD1 or TRBD2 (5 bases each). The CDR3 covers 14 residues. In germline, CDR1 is MNHEY, CDR2 SVGAGI. The V end was cut by 5 bases, the J end by 2 bases, with 13 bases between. CDR3 nucleotides: TGTGCCAGCAGTAAGTTACCGGGGCCCTACGAGCAGTACTTC. Translation gives CASSKLPGPYEQYF.